The 31 T cell receptor beta chains presented below share a single source sample, sequenced in a study of T cell repertoires in cytomegalovirus infection. TCRdb independently ran MiXCR on the reads; one entry per CDR3 protein. Altogether roughly 230,000 distinct CDR3 sequences are present, 22% being singletons, with the ten largest covering 15% to 20%. Material for sequencing was CD8+ T cells from PBMCs. Receptor source: a human donor in good health (CMV status not recorded). Some clones in this sample may be carry-over from other donors' samples.

The table lists this clonotype with many counts. The chain couples TRBV7-6 to TRBJ2-7, with a weak D call TRBD1 (5 bases). Germline V gene data show CDR1 as SGHVS and CDR2 as FNYEAQ. CDR3 length: 12 amino acids. Trimming pared 3 bases from V and 3 bases from J, leaving 6 bases between. As DNA, the CDR3 is TGTGCCAGCAGCTTGGACAACTACGAGCAGTACTTC. Amino acids: CASSLDNYEQYF.

The rearrangement links TRBV19 to TRBJ1-1; D is unresolved. V lost 5 bases and J lost 0, with 7 bases in between. The CDR3 runs to 13 residues. Germline V CDR1 and CDR2: LNHDA, SQIVND (reference sequence). CDR3 region: CASSVRVNTEAFF. DNA of the CDR3: TGTGCCAGTAGTGTACGGGTGAACACTGAAGCTTTCTTT.

This sequence joins TRBV19 and TRBJ1-4; TRBD1 might be the D (6 bases). Trimming stripped 10 bases from V and 11 bases from J, with 20 bases between. Germline V gene lookup returns CDR1 LNHDA and CDR2 SQIVND (reference sequence). This CDR3 is 13 amino acids long. Here the CDR3 reads CATYGGGPGKLFF. Here the CDR3 DNA reads TGTGCCACCTACGGGGGGGGCCCAGGGAAACTGTTTTTT.

This clonotype has a count of ten or more. V is TRBV7-8 and J is TRBJ2-7, with 10 bases lining up with TRBD1. The CDR3 sequence is 14 residues long. The germline CDR1 and CDR2 sequences are SGHVS and FQNEAQ. After removal of 1 base from V and 6 bases from J, the junction contained 3 bases not matched to a gene. CDR3 sequence reads: CASSLVGQGGEQYF. In DNA, the CDR3 is TGTGCCAGCAGCTTAGTTGGACAGGGGGGCGAGCAGTACTTC.

This sequence joins TRBV28 and TRBJ1-5; D possibly corresponds to TRBD1 (6 bases). This CDR3 is 12 amino acids long. The V gene's germline CDR1 is MDHEN and CDR2 SYDVKM. V shed 7 bases and J shed 4 bases, with 8 bases lying between them. CDR3 nucleotides: TGTGCCAGCACCAGGGGTAATCAGCCCCAGCATTTT. Translated: CASTRGNQPQHF.

The chain couples TRBV5-1 to TRBJ1-6; 7 bases fit TRBD1. There are 15 residues in the CDR3. V trimming: 3 bases; J trimming: 0 bases; junction bases outside the gene matches: 0. Per the germline V gene, CDR1 is SGHRS and CDR2 is YFSETQ. The CDR3 coding sequence is TGCGCCAGCAGCTGGGACAGCTCCTATAATTCACCCCTCCACTTT. This sequence encodes CASSWDSSYNSPLHF.

This clonotype was found a few times. The V call is TRBV7-2, the J call TRBJ2-5, with TRBD1 matching 7 bases. The CDR3 has 17 residues. CDR1 and CDR2 from the germline V gene are SGHTA and FQGNSA. J gave up 2 bases and V 1 base, and 10 bases lay outside the gene matches. CDR3 region: CASSLVGGPPLQETQYF. DNA for the CDR3: TGTGCCAGCAGCTTAGTAGGGGGCCCTCCGCTACAAGAGACCCAGTACTTC.

The table lists this clonotype with a few counts. The chain carries TRBV12-3 or TRBV12-4 and TRBJ1-2, with TRBD1 matching over 10 bases. The CDR3 sequence is 14 residues long. Trimming cost V 4 bases and J 4 bases; bases outside gene matches: 3. CDR3 in DNA: TGTGCCAGCAGTTCGACAGGGGGCCTCTATGGCTACACCTTC. Its protein is CASSSTGGLYGYTF.

In the case of this clonotype: This sequence may be a read error, since a much larger clone differs from it by one base. The chain recombines TRBV7-9 with TRBJ1-1; 10 nucleotides agree with TRBD1. The CDR3 has 16 residues. Germline V CDR1 and CDR2: SEHNR, FQNEAQ (reference sequence). CDR3 coding DNA: TGTGTCAGCAGCTTAGGAGGGACAGGGGTGTCCACTGAAGCTTTCTTT. Protein sequence: CVSSLGGTGVSTEAFF.

This clonotype was recorded many times. The CDR3 loop reads CASSPLSTSYLEQFF. For the CDR3, the DNA is TGTGCCAGCAGCCCCCTTAGTACAAGCTACCTCGAGCAGTTCTTC. This chain joins TRBV7-2 and TRBJ2-1; D not certain. The CDR3 totals 15 residues. Germline CDR1 reads SGHTA; CDR2 reads FQGNSA. V was cut by 5 bases and J by 10 bases, with 21 bases left in between.

This clonotype is medium-sized by share. A read error may produce the germline difference seen at one junction end. The chain carries TRBV7-6 and TRBJ2-7; 7 bases agree with TRBD1. The CDR3 loop spans 15 amino acids. Germline values: CDR1 SGHVS, CDR2 FNYEAQ. The CDR3: CASSLRDRTSSEQYF. Written as DNA, the CDR3 is TGTGCCAGCAGCTTAAGGGACAGAACCTCCTCCGAGCAGTACTTC. Full variable domain (rest looked up from reference TRBV7-6 and TRBJ2-7): GAGVSQSPRYKVTKRGQDVALRCDPISGHVSLYWYRQALGQGPEFLTYFNYEAQQDKSGLPNDRFSAERPEGSISTLTIQRTEQRDSAMYRCASSLRDRTSSEQYFGPGTRLTVT.

This clonotype was picked up a small number of times. The DNA for the CDR3 is TGTGCCAGCAGTTTAGCAGAGTATCAGCCCCAGCATTTT. As protein: CASSLAEYQPQHF. The V and J genes are TRBV28 and TRBJ1-5; D uncertain. Per germline, CDR1 MDHEN and CDR2 SYDVKM. The V and J ends lost 2 bases and 5 bases respectively, with 7 bases between them. This CDR3 comprises 13 residues.

The chain has TRBV4-2 and TRBJ2-2, with D unclear. The CDR3 covers 15 residues. CDR1 and CDR2 (germline): LGHNA, YNFKEQ. Trimming took off 5 bases at V and 4 bases at J, with 14 bases between the two ends. CDR3 amino acids: CASSGENSPTGELFF. In nucleotides, the CDR3 is TGTGCCAGCAGCGGGGAAAATAGCCCCACCGGGGAGCTGTTTTTT.

The chain is built from TRBV20-1 and TRBJ2-1, with no clear D. The germline V and J ends were trimmed by 3 bases and 4 bases, with 7 bases remaining between them. In germline, CDR1 is DFQATT, CDR2 SNEGSKA (reference sequence). There are 12 residues in the CDR3. CDR3 loop: CSASQLYNEQFF. In nucleotides, the CDR3 is TGCAGTGCTAGTCAGTTATACAATGAGCAGTTCTTC.

V is TRBV6-6 and J is TRBJ2-5; no firm D call. Germline assignment: CDR1 MNHNY and CDR2 SVGAGI (reference sequence). The CDR3 spans 14 residues. Trimming took 6 bases from V and 4 from J, leaving 15 bases between them. This CDR3 reads CASSPREGPETQYF. CDR3 nucleotides: TGTGCCAGCAGCCCCCGTGAAGGGCCAGAGACCCAGTACTTC.

This chain joins TRBV20-1 and TRBJ1-1, with D possibly TRBD1 on 6 matching bases. CDR1 is DFQATT, CDR2 SNEGSKA, per germline (reference sequence). This CDR3 comprises 14 residues. The germline V and J ends were trimmed by 2 bases and 3 bases, with 13 bases remaining between them. The CDR3 reads CSARTGRGDTEAFF. In nucleotides, the CDR3 is TGCAGTGCTAGAACAGGGCGAGGGGACACTGAAGCTTTCTTT.

Worth noting for this clonotype: At one of its ends the junction is not consistent with the germline gene, which may arise from a read error. V usage is TRBV28 and J usage is TRBJ1-2; weak D call: TRBD1 (6 bases). The length of the CDR3 is 12 residues. Germline values: CDR1 MDHEN, CDR2 SYDVKM. This chain's CDR3 is CASSDRGQGSTF. The CDR3, as DNA: TGTGCCAGTTCGGACAGAGGCCAGGGCTCCACCTTC.

The rearrangement joins TRBV6-6 to TRBJ1-5, with D possibly being TRBD1 (5 bases). Between the trimmed V and J ends, which lost 0 bases and 1 base, there was a span of 7 bases. This CDR3 spans 15 amino acids. CDR1 and CDR2 (germline): MNHNY, SVGAGI (reference sequence). CDR3 protein: CASSYSWGSNQPQHF. The CDR3 DNA reads TGTGCCAGCAGTTACTCCTGGGGGAGCAATCAGCCCCAGCATTTT.

This clonotype has a count of ten or more. The chain carries TRBV27 and TRBJ1-5, with D tentatively TRBD1 (6 bases). V was shortened by 6 bases and J by 4 bases, with 13 bases between the two germline ends. CDR3 length: 14 amino acids. Germline CDR1 and CDR2: MNHEY and SMNVEV (reference sequence). CDR3: CASSRSGANQPQHF. In DNA form, the CDR3 reads TGTGCCAGCAGCCGTTCGGGGGCAAATCAGCCCCAGCATTTT.

This clonotype has more than one count but fewer than ten. The J gene is TRBJ2-7, the V gene TRBV19; D call uncertain. This CDR3 is built from 14 residues. The germline CDR1 and CDR2 sequences are LNHDA and SQIVND (reference sequence). The V and J ends lost 3 bases and 0 bases respectively, with 9 bases between them. This chain's CDR3 is CASSIEWSSYEQYF. The DNA for the CDR3 is TGTGCCAGTAGTATCGAATGGAGCTCCTACGAGCAGTACTTC.

This clonotype was observed a few times. The V call is TRBV29-1, the J call TRBJ2-7; TRBD1 or TRBD2 may be the D gene (5 bases each). The CDR3 sequence is 12 residues long. From germline, CDR1 is SQVTM and CDR2 ANQGSEA. Between the trimmed V and J ends, which lost 4 bases and 5 bases, there was a span of 12 bases. The CDR3: CSVGWGSHEQYF. CDR3 nucleotides: TGCAGCGTTGGTTGGGGGTCCCACGAGCAGTACTTC.

This chain links TRBV4-1 with TRBJ1-5, with D unclear. With 4 bases removed from V and 3 bases from J, the gap between germline ends came to 10 bases. Per germline, CDR1 MGHRA and CDR2 YSYEKL. The CDR3 covers 14 residues. The CDR3: CASSPTPSNQPQHF. CDR3 coding DNA: TGCGCCAGCAGCCCGACCCCGTCCAATCAGCCCCAGCATTTT.

This clonotype was observed a handful of times. This rearrangement joins TRBV6-2 or TRBV6-3 to TRBJ1-2; no firm D call. The germline CDR1 and CDR2 sequences are MNHEY and SVGEGT. The length of the CDR3 is 12 residues. Trimming shortened V by 2 bases and J by 9 bases, and 10 bases separated the two germline ends. CDR3 in amino acids: CASSYERFSYTF. The CDR3 DNA sequence: TGTGCCAGCAGTTACGAACGGTTCAGCTACACCTTC.

The chain employs TRBV5-1 and TRBJ1-1; a weak D match, TRBD1 (5 bases). Germline V CDR1 and CDR2: SGHRS, YFSETQ. The CDR3 consists of 14 residues. Trimming shortened V by 3 bases and J by 4 bases, and 13 bases separated the two germline ends. CDR3 nucleotides: TGCGCCAGCAGCTGGGCCCCAGGGAGCACTGAAGCTTTCTTT. It encodes CASSWAPGSTEAFF.

This rearrangement joins TRBV7-3 to TRBJ2-6; D gene ambiguous. The germline V gene has CDR1 SGHTA and CDR2 FQGTGA. The V and J ends lost 6 bases and 0 bases respectively, with 6 bases between them. This CDR3 has 14 amino acids. This CDR3 is CASRDSSGANVLTF. The CDR3 coding sequence is TGTGCCAGCAGAGATAGCTCTGGGGCCAACGTCCTGACTTTC.

The genes are TRBV5-1 and TRBJ2-3; TRBD2 matches at 8 bases. Germline V lookup: CDR1 SGHRS, CDR2 YFSETQ. The CDR3 length is 15 residues. The V gene end was trimmed by 3 bases and the J gene end by 1 base; junction bases not matched to a gene: 4. The CDR3, as DNA: TGCGCCAGCAGCTCTGGACTAGCCCGCACAGATACGCAGTATTTT. Translation: CASSSGLARTDTQYF.

A few counts support this clonotype. The chain couples TRBV6-6 to TRBJ2-7; D gene uncertain. Germline values: CDR1 MNHNY, CDR2 SVGAGI (reference sequence). V dropped 10 bases and J dropped 2 bases, with 15 bases sitting between them. The CDR3 covers 13 residues. The CDR3 protein is CATQGQVAYEQYF. CDR3 DNA sequence: TGTGCCACCCAAGGTCAGGTTGCCTACGAGCAGTACTTC.

This clonotype was counted a few times. The V gene is TRBV7-9, the J gene TRBJ2-1, with TRBD1 identical over 8 bases. The CDR3 loop spans 12 amino acids. Germline trimming cut 6 bases from V and 7 bases from J; bases unmatched to any gene: 2. Germline V lookup: CDR1 SEHNR, CDR2 FQNEAQ (reference sequence). The CDR3 here is CASRDRVNEQFF. The CDR3 nucleotides are TGTGCCAGCAGGGACAGGGTGAATGAGCAGTTCTTC.

This clonotype was detected many times. J is TRBJ2-2 and V is TRBV7-8; no clear D. V was clipped by 7 bases and J by 6 bases, with 6 bases between them. This CDR3 contains 11 residues. Germline CDR1 and CDR2: SGHVS and FQNEAQ. The CDR3 spells CASTHAGELFF. Written as DNA, the CDR3 is TGTGCCAGCACTCACGCCGGGGAGCTGTTTTTT.

This clonotype was counted between two and nine times. The chain is built from TRBV27 and TRBJ1-1; perhaps TRBD1 as D (5 bases). From germline, CDR1 is MNHEY and CDR2 SMNVEV (reference sequence). Deletions cut 7 bases from V and 3 bases from J, with 18 bases between. The CDR3 covers 15 residues. This CDR3 reads CASNSRQRSDTEAFF. The CDR3 DNA reads as TGTGCCAGCAATTCCCGACAGCGGTCTGACACTGAAGCTTTCTTT.

This clonotype occurred many times. This chain joins TRBV5-1 and TRBJ2-1, with 9 bases aligning to TRBD2. The CDR3 runs 16 residues. The V segment lost 0 bases and the J segment 5 bases; nucleotides outside the gene matches: 6. Per the germline V gene, CDR1 is SGHRS and CDR2 is YFSETQ. The CDR3 reads CASSLGGTSWNNEQFF. In nucleotides, the CDR3 is TGCGCCAGCAGCTTGGGGGGGACTAGCTGGAACAATGAGCAGTTCTTC.